One and the same sample provided the 8 T cell receptor beta chains below, sequenced in a study of blood T cell repertoires in COVID-19. Clones were read by immunoSEQ multiplex PCR, and TCRdb kept only the in-frame ones, dropping some. The table has about 81,000 clones, 86% seen once. Input material: peripheral blood. The receptors shown here come from a human donor in a cohort sampled during active COVID-19.

Regarding this clone: The same CDR3 can be traced to other DNA sequences in this sample. The V and J genes are TRBV27 and TRBJ2-3; TRBD2 aligns across 8 bases. This CDR3 contains 14 residues. The V and J ends lost 3 bases and 8 bases, in that order; junction bases with no gene match: 7. Germline V gene lookup returns CDR1 MNHEY and CDR2 SMNVEV (reference sequence). The chain's CDR3 is CASSFTGGGGTQYF. CDR3 nucleotide sequence: TGTGCCAGCAGTTTTACCGGGGGGGGAGGTACGCAGTATTTT.

This clone was detected ten times or more. The chain has TRBV15 and TRBJ2-6, with D possibly being TRBD1 (6 bases). Deletions cut 1 base from V and 6 bases from J, with 7 bases between. This CDR3 region has 14 residues. Germline CDR1 reads LNHNV; CDR2 reads YYDKDF (reference sequence). The DNA of the CDR3 is TGTGCCACCAGCAGAGGACAGGAGGCCAACGTCCTGACTTTC. It is translated as CATSRGQEANVLTF.

This clone occurred a few times. This chain links TRBV18 with TRBJ2-7, with D perhaps TRBD2 (5 bases). From germline, CDR1 is KGHSH and CDR2 LQKENI. Trimming removed 2 bases at V and 3 bases at J, with 11 bases between. This CDR3 has 14 residues. The CDR3, as DNA: TGTGCCAGCTCACCAATCGGGGAATTCTACGAGCAGTACTTC. It codes for CASSPIGEFYEQYF. The full variable domain, in which reference TRBV18 and TRBJ2-7 provide the parts outside the CDR3, is NAGVMQNPRHLVRRRGQEARLRCSPMKGHSHVYWYRQLPEEGLKFMVYLQKENIIDESGMPKERFSAEFPKEGPSILRIQQVVRGDSAAYFCASSPIGEFYEQYFGPGTRLTVT.

J is TRBJ1-2 and V is TRBV19; TRBD1 matches 8 bases. This CDR3 spans 12 amino acids. Losses at the gene ends were 10 bases for V and 4 bases for J; bases not matched to a gene: 5. The germline V gene has CDR1 LNHDA and CDR2 SQIVND (reference sequence). The CDR3 DNA reads as TGTGCCACCCAGGGGGCTAGCTATGGCTACACCTTC. Encoded protein: CATQGASYGYTF.

The chain links TRBV5-1 to TRBJ1-1; tentative D call: TRBD1 (6 bases). CDR3 length: 14 residues. The V end lost 0 bases, the J end lost 1 base, and 7 bases lay between the germline ends. The germline gives CDR1 SGHRS, CDR2 YFSETQ. This CDR3 is CASSLGGGNTEAFF. The DNA for the CDR3 is TGCGCCAGCAGCTTGGGAGGGGGGAACACTGAAGCTTTCTTT.

J is TRBJ2-7 and V is TRBV5-1, with TRBD1 identical over 8 bases. V lost 0 bases to trimming and J lost 5 bases; unmatched junction nucleotides: 4. The germline gives CDR1 SGHRS, CDR2 YFSETQ. This CDR3 has 14 amino acids. The chain's CDR3 is CASSLGDRIHEQYF. The CDR3 coding sequence is TGCGCCAGCAGCTTGGGGGACAGGATCCACGAGCAGTACTTC.

This clone showed up just a few times. V gene TRBV6-2 or TRBV6-3 combines with J gene TRBJ1-5; 12 bases align to TRBD1. Germline-derived CDR1 and CDR2 are MNHEY and SVGEGT. After removal of 2 bases from V and 5 bases from J, the junction contained 4 bases not matched to a gene. This CDR3 has 16 amino acids. The CDR3 loop is CASSYIGTGGDQPQHF. The CDR3 bases are TGTGCCAGCAGTTACATTGGGACAGGGGGCGATCAGCCCCAGCATTTT.

This rearrangement joins TRBV4-1 to TRBJ1-3; no clear D. Trimming took off 5 bases at V and 1 base at J, with 12 bases between the two ends. The CDR3 is 15 amino acids. CDR1 MGHRA and CDR2 YSYEKL come from the germline V gene. CDR3 protein: CASSDYRESGNTIYF. DNA of the CDR3: TGCGCCAGCAGCGATTATAGGGAGTCTGGAAACACCATATATTTT.